This T cell receptor (beta chain) was identified in a study of cytomegalovirus exposure and HLA in healthy donors. Study context: Genetic ancestry analysis placed 75% to 85% of the 398 donors that were genotyped in the Caucasian-associated cluster.

Points from the study as a whole: According to a later analysis, donors in an Asian-associated ancestry cluster reportedly had fewer N-insertions than the roughly 630-donor mean. Some highly shared sequence variants likely arose as a pipeline artifact.

Primers: 60 Vbeta forward and 13 Jbeta reverse. The data were produced by immunoSEQ multiplex PCR, yet TCRdb's version contains in-frame clones alone and is incomplete. The sample lists about 240,000 clones, around 80% occurring once. Concerning this clone itself: What it binds is not known.

V shed 0 bases and J 11 bases; nucleotides not matched to a gene: 8. Per germline, CDR1 KGHSH and CDR2 LQKENI. CDR3 size: 15 residues. The chain uses TRBV18 and TRBJ2-5, with TRBD2 identical over 11 bases. Sequenced: PBMCs. This receptor was identified in a woman aged 60-75 years in good health and CMV-seropositive. CDR3 DNA: TGTGCCAGCTCACCACCCGGGCTAGCGGGAGGATTGCAGTACTTC. It is translated as CASSPPGLAGGLQYF.